These T cell receptor beta chains were read from a single sample in a study of T cell responses to AZD1222 COVID-19 vaccine. TCRdb's table, derived via immunoSEQ multiplex PCR, lists solely in-frame clones and lacks some. The table shows tens of thousands of clones, with 90% occurring only once. Material: peripheral blood, obtained on day 0 of AZD1222 vaccination. The receptors were gathered from an adult in good health. Both conserved end residues are part of each CDR3. The D gene is left open where the match is weak. Size is omitted from some rows. Given values are once, few, many or a class for expanded clones.

V gene	clone size	J gene	D gene	CDR3 protein	CDR3 DNA
TRBV30	.	TRBJ1-2	.	CAWAGTAGYTF	TGTGCCTGGGCCGGGACGGCTGGCTACACCTTC
TRBV19	.	TRBJ2-5	.	CASSIVCRTKETQYF	TGTGCCAGTAGTATAGTGTGCAGAACAAAAGAGACCCAGTACTTC
TRBV3-1/TRBV3-2	.	TRBJ1-2	TRBD1	CASSQDIGTVPTYGYTF	TGTGCCAGCAGCCAAGATATCGGGACAGTACCCACCTATGGCTACACCTTC
TRBV5-5	.	TRBJ2-7	.	CASSLVTGSYEQYF	TGTGCCAGCAGCTTGGTGACCGGCTCCTACGAGCAGTACTTC
TRBV20-1	.	TRBJ2-7	.	CSASGTSQREQYF	TGCAGTGCTAGTGGGACCTCCCAGCGGGAGCAGTACTTC
TRBV6-5	.	TRBJ2-7	.	CASSYWRDAYF	TGTGCCAGCAGTTACTGGCGGGACGCCTACTTC
TRBV19	.	TRBJ1-2	.	CASSIGEGDGYTF	TGTGCCAGTAGTATTGGAGAGGGGGATGGCTACACCTTC
TRBV6-5	.	TRBJ1-1	.	CASRQTLNTEAFF	TGTGCCAGCAGACAGACTTTGAACACTGAAGCTTTCTTT
TRBV24-1	.	TRBJ1-2	TRBD1	CATSDRTGSNYGYTF	TGTGCCACCAGTGATCGGACAGGGTCCAACTATGGCTACACCTTC
TRBV10-3	.	TRBJ1-6	TRBD1	CAISESDRANSPLHF	TGTGCCATCAGTGAGTCGGACAGGGCCAATTCACCCCTCCACTTT
TRBV28	.	TRBJ2-6	.	CASGIGGSGANVLTF	TGTGCCAGCGGAATTGGGGGCTCTGGGGCCAACGTCCTGACTTTC
TRBV5-5	.	TRBJ2-7	TRBD2	CASSSGGPGVLYEQYF	TGTGCCAGCAGCTCGGGGGGGCCAGGGGTCCTTTACGAGCAGTACTTC
TRBV30	.	TRBJ2-7	.	CASGLAYEQYF	TGTGCCTCGGGGCTAGCCTACGAGCAGTACTTC
TRBV28	.	TRBJ1-1	.	CASSLPNTEAFF	TGTGCCAGCAGTTTGCCGAACACTGAAGCTTTCTTT
TRBV6-1	.	TRBJ1-1	.	CASRITEAFF	TGTGCCAGCCGCATTACTGAAGCTTTCTTT
TRBV2	.	TRBJ1-2	TRBD1	CASSVSQGAKGGYTF	TGTGCCAGCAGTGTCAGTCAGGGGGCAAAGGGAGGCTACACCTTC
TRBV7-2	.	TRBJ1-6	.	CASRSEGTQNNSPLHF	TGTGCCAGCAGATCCGAGGGGACTCAGAATAATTCACCCCTCCACTTT
TRBV7-3	once	TRBJ1-3	.	CASSLRAGRAGNTIYF	TGTGCCAGCAGCTTGAGGGCTGGCAGGGCTGGAAACACCATATATTTT
TRBV11-2	.	TRBJ2-2	TRBD1	CASSLLQGLGELFF	TGTGCCAGCAGCTTACTACAGGGGCTCGGGGAGCTGTTTTTT
TRBV5-4	.	TRBJ2-2	TRBD2	CASSLELAGSTGELFF	TGTGCCAGCAGCTTGGAGCTAGCGGGGAGCACCGGGGAGCTGTTTTTT
TRBV29-1	.	TRBJ1-2	TRBD1	CSVYPGTGERSSGYTF	TGCAGCGTTTATCCCGGGACAGGGGAGCGTTCCAGCGGCTACACCTTC
TRBV19	.	TRBJ1-4	.	CASSIEPTNEKLFF	TGTGCCAGTAGTATAGAGCCGACTAATGAAAAACTGTTTTTT
TRBV28	.	TRBJ2-7	.	CASSLLGDSSYEQYF	TGTGCCAGCAGTTTGCTAGGAGACAGCTCCTACGAGCAGTACTTC
TRBV7-9	.	TRBJ1-2	TRBD1	CASSLDRDRALSYGYTF	TGTGCCAGCAGCTTAGACCGGGACAGGGCCCTTAGCTATGGCTACACCTTC
TRBV5-1	.	TRBJ2-7	.	CASSSTLAGGSYEQYF	TGCGCCAGCAGTTCCACCCTGGCAGGGGGGTCCTACGAGCAGTACTTC
TRBV29-1	.	TRBJ1-2	.	CSVNYRQPYGYTF	TGCAGCGTCAACTACCGACAGCCTTATGGCTACACCTTC
TRBV19	.	TRBJ1-2	TRBD1	CASGRQGRIGYTF	TGTGCCAGTGGTCGACAGGGGCGAATAGGCTACACCTTC
TRBV9	once	TRBJ2-3	.	CASSVAPGPYSTDTQYF	TGTGCCAGCAGCGTAGCTCCGGGGCCTTATAGCACAGATACGCAGTATTTT
TRBV29-1	.	TRBJ2-1	.	CSAQRATNEQFF	TGCAGCGCCCAGCGGGCCACCAATGAGCAGTTCTTC
TRBV6-5	.	TRBJ1-1	.	CASSWRGDLGDTEAFF	TGTGCCAGCAGTTGGAGAGGGGACCTTGGGGACACTGAAGCTTTCTTT
TRBV6-5	few	TRBJ1-6	TRBD1	CASSFSVGQGNSPLHF	TGTGCCAGCAGTTTCTCCGTCGGACAGGGAAATTCACCCCTCCACTTT
TRBV28	.	TRBJ2-1	.	CASSQYNEQFF	TGTGCCAGCAGTCAGTACAATGAGCAGTTCTTC
TRBV2	.	TRBJ1-1	.	CASSTGRLSTEAFF	TGTGCCAGCAGTACGGGCAGGTTGAGCACTGAAGCTTTCTTT
TRBV14	.	TRBJ1-1	.	CASSRPGRNTEAFF	TGTGCCAGCAGCCGGCCGGGGAGGAACACTGAAGCTTTCTTT
TRBV11-2	.	TRBJ1-4	.	CASSFRDFNEKLFF	TGTGCCAGCAGCTTTAGGGACTTTAATGAAAAACTGTTTTTT
TRBV5-1	.	TRBJ2-1	TRBD1	CASSWRTGDYNEQFF	TGCGCCAGCAGCTGGCGGACAGGGGACTACAATGAGCAGTTCTTC
TRBV14	.	TRBJ1-1	.	CASSQVRGITEAFF	TGTGCCAGCAGCCAAGTTCGGGGAATTACAGAAGCTTTCTTT
TRBV3-1/TRBV3-2	.	TRBJ2-1	.	CASSTSYNEQFF	TGTGCCAGCTCCACCTCCTACAATGAGCAGTTCTTC
TRBV7-8	.	TRBJ2-5	TRBD2	CASTVSSGEETQYF	TGTGCCAGCACCGTCTCTAGCGGGGAAGAGACCCAGTACTTC
TRBV5-1	.	TRBJ1-6	.	CASSLVPGGNSPLHF	TGCGCCAGCAGCTTGGTTCCGGGGGGAAATTCACCCCTCCACTTT